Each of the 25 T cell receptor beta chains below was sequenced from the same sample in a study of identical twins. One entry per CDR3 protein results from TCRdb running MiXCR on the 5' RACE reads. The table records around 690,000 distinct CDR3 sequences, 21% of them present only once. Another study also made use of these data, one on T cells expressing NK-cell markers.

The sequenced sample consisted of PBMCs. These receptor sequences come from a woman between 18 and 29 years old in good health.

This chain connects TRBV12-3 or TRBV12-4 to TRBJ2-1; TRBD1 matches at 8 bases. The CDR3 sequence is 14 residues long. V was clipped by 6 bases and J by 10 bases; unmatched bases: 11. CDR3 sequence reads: CASRLGQGIGEQFF. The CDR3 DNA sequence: TGTGCCAGCAGACTCGGACAGGGTATAGGGGAGCAGTTCTTC.

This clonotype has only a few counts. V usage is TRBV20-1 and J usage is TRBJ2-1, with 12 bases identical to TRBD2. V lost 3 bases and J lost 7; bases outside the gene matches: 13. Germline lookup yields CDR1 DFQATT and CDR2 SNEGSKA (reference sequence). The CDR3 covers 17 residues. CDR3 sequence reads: CSARSRTSGVLGNEQFF. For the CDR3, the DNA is TGCAGTGCTAGGTCCCGGACTAGCGGGGTCCTCGGGAATGAGCAGTTCTTC.

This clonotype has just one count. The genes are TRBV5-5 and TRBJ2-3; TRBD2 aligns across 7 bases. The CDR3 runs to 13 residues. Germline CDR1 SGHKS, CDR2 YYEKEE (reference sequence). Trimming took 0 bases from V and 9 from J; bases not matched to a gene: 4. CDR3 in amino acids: CASSLATSATQYF. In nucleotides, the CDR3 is TGTGCCAGCAGCTTGGCCACTAGCGCGACGCAGTATTTT.

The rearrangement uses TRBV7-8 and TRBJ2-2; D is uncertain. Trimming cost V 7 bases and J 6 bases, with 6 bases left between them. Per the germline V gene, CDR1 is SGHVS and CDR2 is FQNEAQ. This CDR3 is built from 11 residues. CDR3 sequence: CASTQSGELFF. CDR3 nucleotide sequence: TGTGCCAGCACACAATCCGGGGAGCTGTTTTTT.

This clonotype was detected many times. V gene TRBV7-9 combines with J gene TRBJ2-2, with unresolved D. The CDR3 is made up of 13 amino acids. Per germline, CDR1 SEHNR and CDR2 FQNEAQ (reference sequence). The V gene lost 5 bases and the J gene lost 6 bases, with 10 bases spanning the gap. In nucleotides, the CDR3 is TGTGCCAGCAGCCGCTTGACCTCCGGGGAGCTGTTTTTT. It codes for CASSRLTSGELFF.

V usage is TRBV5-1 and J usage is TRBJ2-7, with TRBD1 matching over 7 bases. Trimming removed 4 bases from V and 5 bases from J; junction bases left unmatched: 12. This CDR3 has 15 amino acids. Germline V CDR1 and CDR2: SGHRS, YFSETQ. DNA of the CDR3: TGCGCCAGCAGCCCGGGCTCGACAGGGTCGGACGAGCAGTACTTC. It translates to CASSPGSTGSDEQYF.

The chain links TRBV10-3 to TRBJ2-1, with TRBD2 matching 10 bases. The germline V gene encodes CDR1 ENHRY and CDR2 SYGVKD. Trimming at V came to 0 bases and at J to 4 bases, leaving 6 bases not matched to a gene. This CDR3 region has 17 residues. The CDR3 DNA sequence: TGTGCCATCAGTGAGTCGAAAAGGACTAGCGGTTACAATGAGCAGTTCTTC. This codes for CAISESKRTSGYNEQFF.

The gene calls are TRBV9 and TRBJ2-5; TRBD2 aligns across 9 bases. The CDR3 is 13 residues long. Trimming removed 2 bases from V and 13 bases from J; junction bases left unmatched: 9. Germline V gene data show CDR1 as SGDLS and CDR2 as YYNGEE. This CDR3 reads CASSVEVAGVRYF. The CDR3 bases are TGTGCCAGCAGCGTGGAGGTAGCGGGGGTGAGGTACTTC.

CDR3 DNA: TGTGCCTGGAGTGTAGCAGCGGGAGCCGATACGCAGTATTTT. Protein: CAWSVAAGADTQYF. The rearrangement joins TRBV30 to TRBJ2-3, with 8 bases identical to TRBD2. Germline V lookup: CDR1 GTSNPN, CDR2 SVGIG (reference sequence). V gave up 0 bases and J gave up 6 bases; unmatched junction bases: 5. This CDR3 has 14 residues. Full variable domain (missing parts from reference TRBV30 and TRBJ2-3): SQTIHQWPATLVQPVGSPLSLECTVEGTSNPNLYWYRQAAGRGLQLLFYSVGIGQISSEVPQNLSASRPQDRQFILSSKKLLLSDSGFYLCAWSVAAGADTQYFGPGTRLTVL.

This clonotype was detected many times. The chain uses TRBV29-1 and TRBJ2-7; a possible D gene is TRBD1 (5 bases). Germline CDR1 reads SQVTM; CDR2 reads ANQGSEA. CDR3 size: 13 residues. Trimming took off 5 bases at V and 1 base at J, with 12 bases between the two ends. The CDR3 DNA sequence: TGCAGCGTTACGTCCACAGGATCCTACGAGCAGTACTTC. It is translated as CSVTSTGSYEQYF.

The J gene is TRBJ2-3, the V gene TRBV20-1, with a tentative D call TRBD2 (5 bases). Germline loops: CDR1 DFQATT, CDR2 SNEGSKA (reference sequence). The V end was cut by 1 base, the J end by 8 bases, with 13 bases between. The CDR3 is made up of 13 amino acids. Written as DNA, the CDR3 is TGCAGTGCTAGAGCAGCGGCCTCGGCTACGCAGTATTTT. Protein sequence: CSARAAASATQYF.

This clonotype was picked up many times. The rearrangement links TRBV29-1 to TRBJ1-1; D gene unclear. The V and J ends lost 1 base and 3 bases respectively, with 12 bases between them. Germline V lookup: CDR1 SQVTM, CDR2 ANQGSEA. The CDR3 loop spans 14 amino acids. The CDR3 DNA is TGCAGCGTTGAAGGGCGGGGATTTGACACTGAAGCTTTCTTT. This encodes CSVEGRGFDTEAFF.

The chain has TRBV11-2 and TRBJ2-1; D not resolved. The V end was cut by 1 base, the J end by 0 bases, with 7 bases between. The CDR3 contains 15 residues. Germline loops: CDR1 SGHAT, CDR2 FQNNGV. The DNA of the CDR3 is TGTGCCAGCAGCTTAGCACTACCCTCCTACAATGAGCAGTTCTTC. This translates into CASSLALPSYNEQFF.

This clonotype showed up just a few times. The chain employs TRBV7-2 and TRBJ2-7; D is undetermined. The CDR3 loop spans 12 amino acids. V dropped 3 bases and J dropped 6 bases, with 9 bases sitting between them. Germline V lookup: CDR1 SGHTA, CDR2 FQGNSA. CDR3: CASSFYPSEQYF. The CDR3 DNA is TGTGCCAGCAGCTTCTATCCTTCCGAGCAGTACTTC.

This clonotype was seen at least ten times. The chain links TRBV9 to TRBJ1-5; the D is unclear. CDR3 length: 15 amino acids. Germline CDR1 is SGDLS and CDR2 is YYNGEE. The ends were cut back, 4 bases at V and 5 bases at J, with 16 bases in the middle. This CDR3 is CASSFLGGPDQPQHF. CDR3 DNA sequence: TGTGCCAGCAGCTTTCTAGGAGGGCCCGATCAGCCCCAGCATTTT.

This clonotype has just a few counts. The CDR3 loop reads CASIRRQGDEQYF. In nucleotides, the CDR3 is TGTGCCAGCATCCGCCGGCAGGGTGACGAGCAGTACTTC. This rearrangement joins TRBV12-3 or TRBV12-4 to TRBJ2-7, with D possibly TRBD1 on 5 matching bases. The CDR3 consists of 13 residues. Trimming stripped 7 bases from V and 5 bases from J, with 15 bases between.

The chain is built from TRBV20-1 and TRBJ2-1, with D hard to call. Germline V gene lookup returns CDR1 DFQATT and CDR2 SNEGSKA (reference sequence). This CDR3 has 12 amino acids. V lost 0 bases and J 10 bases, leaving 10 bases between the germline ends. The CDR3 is CSARDREAEQFF. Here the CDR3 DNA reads TGCAGTGCTAGAGATCGTGAAGCCGAGCAGTTCTTC.

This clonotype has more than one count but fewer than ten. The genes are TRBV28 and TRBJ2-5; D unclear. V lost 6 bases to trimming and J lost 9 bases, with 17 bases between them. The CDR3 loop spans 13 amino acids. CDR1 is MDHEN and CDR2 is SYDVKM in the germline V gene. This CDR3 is CASSPLGHLAQYF. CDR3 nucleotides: TGTGCCAGCAGCCCCCTAGGTCACCTGGCCCAGTACTTC.

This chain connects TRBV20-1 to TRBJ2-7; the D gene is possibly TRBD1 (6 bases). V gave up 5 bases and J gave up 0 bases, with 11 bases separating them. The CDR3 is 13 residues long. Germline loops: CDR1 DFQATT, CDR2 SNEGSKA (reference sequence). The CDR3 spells CSASDSSSYEQYF. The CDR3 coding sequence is TGCAGTGCTTCGGACAGCAGCTCCTACGAGCAGTACTTC.

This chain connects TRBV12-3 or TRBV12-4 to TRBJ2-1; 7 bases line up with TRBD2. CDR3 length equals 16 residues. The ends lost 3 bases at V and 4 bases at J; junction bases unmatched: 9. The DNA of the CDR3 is TGTGCCAGCAGTTTTTCACCCCTAGCGGTATACAATGAGCAGTTCTTC. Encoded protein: CASSFSPLAVYNEQFF.

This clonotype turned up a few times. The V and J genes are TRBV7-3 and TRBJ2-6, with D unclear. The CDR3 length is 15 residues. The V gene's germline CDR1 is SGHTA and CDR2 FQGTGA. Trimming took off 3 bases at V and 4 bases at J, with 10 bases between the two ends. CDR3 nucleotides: TGTGCCAGCAGCTTCTCTACACCCGGGGCCAACGTCCTGACTTTC. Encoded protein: CASSFSTPGANVLTF.

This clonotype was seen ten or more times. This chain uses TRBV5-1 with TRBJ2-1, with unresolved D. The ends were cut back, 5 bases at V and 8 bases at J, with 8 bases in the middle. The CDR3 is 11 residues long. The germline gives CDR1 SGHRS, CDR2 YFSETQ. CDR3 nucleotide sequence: TGCGCCAGCAGTAGGAGCTATGAGCAGTTCTTC. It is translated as CASSRSYEQFF. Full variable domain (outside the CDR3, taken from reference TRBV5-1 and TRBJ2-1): KAGVTQTPRYLIKTRGQQVTLSCSPISGHRSVSWYQQTPGQGLQFLFEYFSETQRNKGNFPGRFSGRQFSNSRSEMNVSTLELGDSALYLCASSRSYEQFFGPGTRLTVL.

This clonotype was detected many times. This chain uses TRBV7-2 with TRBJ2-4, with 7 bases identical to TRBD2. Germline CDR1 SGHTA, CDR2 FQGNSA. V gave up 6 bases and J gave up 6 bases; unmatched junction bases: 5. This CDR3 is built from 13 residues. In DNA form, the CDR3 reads TGTGCCAGCAGTCCTAGCGGAGGAAACATTCAGTACTTC. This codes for CASSPSGGNIQYF. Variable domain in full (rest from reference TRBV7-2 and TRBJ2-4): GAGVSQSPSNKVTEKGKDVELRCDPISGHTALYWYRQSLGQGLEFLIYFQGNSAPDKSGLPSDRFSAERTGGSVSTLTIQRTQQEDSAVYLCASSPSGGNIQYFGAGTRLSVL.

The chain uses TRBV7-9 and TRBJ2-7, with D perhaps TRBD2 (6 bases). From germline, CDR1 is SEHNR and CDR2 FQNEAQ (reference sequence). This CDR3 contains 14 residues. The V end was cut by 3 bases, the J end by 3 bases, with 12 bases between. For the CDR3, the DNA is TGTGCCAGCAGCTTGGGACTGGATTTCTACGAGCAGTACTTC. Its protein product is CASSLGLDFYEQYF.

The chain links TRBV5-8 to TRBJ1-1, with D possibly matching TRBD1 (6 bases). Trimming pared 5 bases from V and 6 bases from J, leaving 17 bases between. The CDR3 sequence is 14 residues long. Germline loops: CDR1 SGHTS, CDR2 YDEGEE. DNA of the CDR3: TGTGCCAGCAGTTCAGGGGCCCGTGGGGCTGAAGCTTTCTTT. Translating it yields CASSSGARGAEAFF.